This TCR beta chain originates from a study of CD8 T cells in Susac syndrome. Germline V gives CDR1 KGHSH, CDR2 LQKENI. Deletions cut 8 bases from V and 4 bases from J, with 18 bases between. The CDR3 contains 15 residues. From blood CD8+ and CD4+ T cells, the TCR beta chain was sequenced. Healthy donors acted as controls, with matching for age and sex. TEMRA cells were FACS-enriched, unlike CD8+ and CD4+ T cells, which were negatively isolated. The RNA, roughly 0.45 to 1 ug, was put through reverse transcription using random hexamers. TCRdb re-called the immunoSEQ multiplex PCR reads with MiXCR, one entry per CDR3 protein. Counted here are about 190,000 distinct CDR3 sequences, 85% to 95% occurring once; the ten biggest clones make up less than 0.11%.

J is TRBJ2-1 and V is TRBV18; D possibly matches TRBD1 or TRBD2 (5 bases each). This clonotype was sampled from a human donor in good health. The sample consisted of CD4+ T cells from PBMCs. The CDR3 DNA follows: TGTGCCAGCGCCAGACGGGACGCCCGATACAATGAGCAGTTCTTC. Protein: CASARRDARYNEQFF.